This T cell receptor (beta chain) was identified in a study of blood T cell repertoires in COVID-19. Study-level background: Sites in the United States, Italy and Spain provided acute and convalescent COVID-19 samples. PBMCs, B-cell-depleted T cells, or T cells provided the cDNA or gDNA that made up the material.

Per the original data handling: Using reference gene primer amplification, nucleated cell counts were estimated. Using immunoSEQ multiplex PCR, the repertoire was profiled, and TCRdb retains in-frame clones only, with some absent. V and J calls and clone size are as listed in that table; D and trimming were resolved from the DNA. The table lists about 100,000 clones, 80% to 95% of them singletons, with approximately 2% in the top ten. This CDR3 has 15 amino acids. With V trimmed by 5 bases and J by 6 bases, 10 bases remained unmatched. Germline CDR1 LNHDA, CDR2 SQIVND (reference sequence). It was during active infection that Seattle patients were enrolled and then longitudinally followed.

This TCR came from a woman between 45 and 60 years old with COVID-19, enrolled during active disease. The sequenced sample was peripheral blood. J is TRBJ1-1 and V is TRBV19, with 9 bases that match TRBD1. Written as DNA, the CDR3 is TGTGCCAGTAGTCCGTCCGACAGGGGGTTGGCTGAAGCTTTCTTT. Translation gives CASSPSDRGLAEAFF.